The 29 T cell receptor beta chains presented below share a single source sample, sequenced in a study of T cells in women clearing cervical HPV infection (dated by TCRdb to the late 2010s). The library was produced with the immunoSEQ multiplex PCR assay. Held by TCRdb, this immuneACCESS table contains in-frame sequences only and omits some clones. Under half of the omission traces to an unresolved V gene where checked; the cause of the rest is unknown. The table kept for this sample lists 9,200 or so clones. The ten most abundant clones make up 8.2% of the sample. Material for sequencing was blood buffy coat. The receptors derive from a woman between 18 and 70 years old with a cervical HPV16 infection that either progressed to CIN3+ or cleared (not recorded which).

As regards this clone: With the read ending 3 residues before the CDR3 end, the germline J gene is used to fill in that end. The V and J genes are TRBV7-9 and TRBJ2-3; the D is unclear. Per germline, CDR1 SEHNR and CDR2 FQNEAQ (reference sequence). V lost 3 bases, J lost 8 bases, and 6 bases lay in between. The CDR3 is 11 amino acids. The CDR3 DNA, read in part, is TGTGCCAGCAGCTTCATCGGTACG. Translation gives CASSFIGT. The whole CDR3 is CASSFIGTQYF. Full variable domain (remainder filled in from reference TRBV7-9 and TRBJ2-3): DTGVSQNPRHKITKRGQNVTFRCDPISEHNRLYWYRQTLGQGPEFLTYFQNEAQLEKSRLLSDRFSAERPKGSFSTLEIQRTEQGDSAMYLCASSFIGTQYFGPGTRLTVL.

About this clone: The DNA ends 3 residues before the CDR3 does, and the rest of the CDR3 is filled in from the germline J gene. The chain uses TRBV2 and TRBJ1-1; 7 nucleotides agree with TRBD1. The germline CDR1 and CDR2 sequences are SNHLY and FYNNEI. V lost 9 bases and J lost 6; bases outside the gene matches: 22. The CDR3 length is 17 residues. CDR3 bases read: TGTGCCAGTAAGTGGACCCAAAGACAGGGCGGTTACCCTGAA. It codes for CASKWTQRQGGYPE. Given in full, the CDR3 is CASKWTQRQGGYPEAFF.

Turning to this clone: The DNA ends 3 residues before the CDR3 does, and the rest of the CDR3 is filled in from the germline J gene. The rearrangement joins TRBV7-2 to TRBJ1-2; D unclear. Germline V lookup: CDR1 SGHTA, CDR2 FQGNSA. There are 13 residues in the CDR3. The part of the CDR3 DNA that was read is TGTGCCAGCAGCCCTGGTATTGGCCGTGAC. Protein product: CASSPGIGRD. The CDR3 as a whole reads CASSPGIGRDYTF.

To note about this clone: The read halts 3 residues ahead of the CDR3 end, with the missing end drawn from the germline J gene. The chain combines TRBV9 with TRBJ2-5, with 7 bases fitting TRBD2. Germline V gene lookup returns CDR1 SGDLS and CDR2 YYNGEE. J gave up 3 bases and V 4 bases, and 12 bases lay outside the gene matches. The CDR3 sequence is 16 residues long. This CDR3 reads CASSLHSGTTKETQYF. The CDR3 bases that were read are TGTGCCAGCAGCCTACACTCCGGGACTACTAAAGAGACC.

On this clone: One end of the junction fails to match germline, which may point to a read error. From the germline J gene comes the end of the CDR3, since the read stops 3 residues before it. The identical CDR3 is also encoded by other nucleotide sequences in the sample. The chain carries TRBV11-2 and TRBJ1-3, with D unclear. From germline, CDR1 is SGHAT and CDR2 FQNNGV. This CDR3 is built from 15 residues. CDR3 region: CASSPGGQLGNTIYF. The part of the CDR3 DNA that was read is TGTGCCAGCAGCCCCGGAGGGCAGCTTGGAAACACA.

Note on this clone: With the read ending 3 residues before the CDR3 end, the germline J gene is used to fill in that end. The genes are TRBV9 and TRBJ2-6; no definite D call. Between the trimmed V and J ends, which lost 3 bases and 4 bases, there was a span of 11 bases. Germline CDR1 reads SGDLS; CDR2 reads YYNGEE. This CDR3 comprises 15 residues. The CDR3 loop is CASSGLQSGANVLTF. The CDR3 bases that were read are TGTGCCAGCAGCGGGCTCCAGTCCGGGGCCAACGTC.

Concerning this clone itself: The sequenced fragment ends 3 residues before the CDR3 boundary, so the rest is inferred from the germline J gene. The J gene is TRBJ1-6, the V gene TRBV19, with a weak D call TRBD1 (5 bases). The CDR3 extends over 13 amino acids. Looked up from germline, CDR1 is LNHDA and CDR2 is SQIVND (reference sequence). V gave up 6 bases and J gave up 12 bases, with 15 bases separating them. CDR3 amino acids: CASSGTPRGPLHF. Partial CDR3 DNA: TGTGCCAGTAGCGGGACTCCCCGGGGACCC. Supplemented by reference TRBV19 and TRBJ1-6, the full variable domain reads DGGITQSPKYLFRKEGQNVTLSCEQNLNHDAMYWYRQDPGQGLRLIYYSQIVNDFQKGDIAEGYSVSREKKESFPLTVTSAQKNPTAFYLCASSGTPRGPLHFGNGTRLTVT.

For this clone: Read sequence stops 3 residues before the CDR3 end, and the germline J gene provides the missing end. This chain uses TRBV6-2 or TRBV6-3 with TRBJ2-3; 7 bases fit TRBD2. The germline V gene has CDR1 MNHEY and CDR2 SVGEGT. There are 15 residues in the CDR3. CDR3 DNA, as far as it was read: TGTGCCAGCATCCCCGGGGGAGGGCTTCAAGAGACG. The encoded protein is CASIPGGGLQET. The full CDR3 protein is CASIPGGGLQETQYF.

Concerning this clone itself: Coverage ceases 3 residues before the CDR3 finishes, and the germline J gene fills in the end. The rearrangement links TRBV7-2 to TRBJ2-7, with TRBD1 as a possible D gene (5 bases). Trimming left V 1 base short and J 2 bases short, with 9 bases between. The CDR3 loop spans 14 amino acids. Germline V gene lookup returns CDR1 SGHTA and CDR2 FQGNSA. Partial CDR3 DNA: TGTGCCAGCAGCTTAGGGGGCAGAGCCTACGAG. Its protein product is CASSLGGRAYE. The whole CDR3 sequence reads CASSLGGRAYEQYF.

Turning to this clone: The read gets to within 3 residues of the CDR3 end, and the germline J gene fills in the rest. V and J are TRBV7-2 and TRBJ2-3; 8 bases line up with TRBD2. Germline CDR1 reads SGHTA; CDR2 reads FQGNSA. This CDR3 region has 15 residues. The CDR3 spells CASSLVSRGGETQYF. The part of the CDR3 DNA that was read is TGTGCCAGCAGCTTAGTGTCTCGGGGGGGAGAGACG.

By frequency, this clone registers medium-sized. The missing CDR3 end, 3 residues past where the read stops, is filled in from the germline J gene. This chain joins TRBV7-9 and TRBJ2-7, with 7 bases identical to TRBD1. Germline lookup yields CDR1 SEHNR and CDR2 FQNEAQ (reference sequence). The length of the CDR3 is 15 residues. The junction had 10 bases not matched to a gene; V was cut back by 4 bases and J by 4 bases. CDR3 sequence: CASSSAGQARYEQYF. The sequenced part of the CDR3 DNA is TGTGCCAGCAGCTCTGCCGGACAGGCGAGGTACGAG.

Of note for this clone: The junction departs from the called germline gene at one end, perhaps through a read error. The read terminates 3 residues ahead of where the CDR3 ends, so the germline J gene completes it. Other nucleotide sequences in the sample specify the same CDR3. V is TRBV7-2 and J is TRBJ1-3; D is uncertain. Germline CDR1 and CDR2: SGHTA and FQGNSA. The CDR3 consists of 15 residues. The CDR3 reads CASSFTVNSGNTIYF. The covered CDR3 bases are TGTGCCAGCAGCTTCACAGTTAACTCTGGAAACACT.

As to this clone: The CDR3 end falls 3 residues outside the read, so it is completed with the germline J gene. The V gene is TRBV20-1, the J gene TRBJ2-7; 9 bases line up with TRBD1. The V and J ends lost 6 bases and 3 bases, in that order; junction bases with no gene match: 9. Germline lookup yields CDR1 DFQATT and CDR2 SNEGSKA (reference sequence). CDR3 size: 14 residues. The covered CDR3 bases are TGCAGTGCCCCCCGCGGACAGGGGCGCTACGAG. Translated, it gives CSAPRGQGRYE. In full, the CDR3 is CSAPRGQGRYEQYF.

A word on this clone: The observed sequence ends 3 residues before the CDR3 terminus, with the missing tail filled in from the germline J gene. The chain joins TRBV18 to TRBJ2-7; D is unclear. Between the trimmed V and J ends, which lost 2 bases and 6 bases, there was a span of 8 bases. The CDR3 is made up of 12 amino acids. CDR1 is KGHSH and CDR2 is LQKENI in the germline V gene. CDR3 in amino acids: CASSPEGPEQYF. The sequenced part of the CDR3 DNA is TGTGCCAGCTCACCAGAAGGGCCCGAG.

Details on this clone: The CDR3 is cut off 3 residues early in the read; its end comes from the germline J gene. The J gene is TRBJ1-4, the V gene TRBV6-1; 7 nucleotides line up with TRBD1. The CDR3 runs to 14 residues. The trim removed 4 bases at V and 8 bases at J, leaving 7 bases unmatched. Germline loops: CDR1 MNHNS, CDR2 SASEGT. Incomplete CDR3 DNA: TGTGCCAGCAGTGCCGGGACAGCAGAAGAAAAA. This encodes CASSAGTAEEK. The whole CDR3 reads CASSAGTAEEKLFF.

As regards this clone: Read coverage stops 3 residues before the CDR3 terminus; the germline J gene supplies the remainder. This chain connects TRBV20-1 to TRBJ2-5; 10 positions agree with TRBD2. V dropped 0 bases and J dropped 5; count of bases not matched to a gene: 9. The germline V gene has CDR1 DFQATT and CDR2 SNEGSKA (reference sequence). This CDR3 has 16 amino acids. This CDR3 is CSARDSGGAPGETQYF. CDR3 DNA, as far as it was read: TGCAGTGCTAGAGACAGCGGGGGGGCCCCCGGGGAGACC.

Comments on this clone: The read ends 3 residues shy of where the CDR3 ends; the end is completed using the germline J gene. The V gene is TRBV7-6, the J gene TRBJ2-2; no firm D call. The CDR3 loop spans 12 amino acids. The germline gives CDR1 SGHVS, CDR2 FNYEAQ. The DNA read from the CDR3 is TGTGCCAGCGCTCGGTCTAATGAAAAG. Translation: CASARSNEK. Given in full, the CDR3 is CASARSNEKLFF. Variable domain in full (rest from reference TRBV7-6 and TRBJ2-2): GAGVSQSPRYKVTKRGQDVALRCDPISGHVSLYWYRQALGQGPEFLTYFNYEAQQDKSGLPNDRFSAERPEGSISTLTIQRTEQRDSAMYRCASARSNEKLFFGEGSRLTVL.

Regarding this clone: The sequenced fragment ends 3 residues before the CDR3 boundary, so the rest is inferred from the germline J gene. The rearrangement links TRBV12-3 or TRBV12-4 to TRBJ2-3; 7 bases agree with TRBD2. V lost 3 bases and J lost 2; bases outside the gene matches: 17. The CDR3 length is 19 residues. The CDR3 DNA, read in part, is TGTGCCAGCAGTTTTCCACCTAGTGGAGCGGGGATTCACACAGATACG. Translated, it gives CASSFPPSGAGIHTDT. The full-length CDR3 reads as CASSFPPSGAGIHTDTQYF.

As to this clone: The CDR3 end lies 3 residues beyond the end of the read and is filled in from the germline J gene. J is TRBJ2-4 and V is TRBV19, with D uncertain. Looked up from germline, CDR1 is LNHDA and CDR2 is SQIVND (reference sequence). The CDR3 runs to 11 residues. Partial CDR3 DNA: TGTGCCAGTAGTATTAACTATGGT. This encodes CASSINYG. The whole CDR3 reads CASSINYGQYF.

Concerning this clone itself: The read finishes 3 residues shy of the CDR3 end, and the germline J gene is used to complete it. J is TRBJ2-7 and V is TRBV4-1; TRBD2 aligns across 9 bases. The CDR3 sequence is 17 residues long. The J segment lost 6 bases and the V segment lost 3 bases, leaving 15 bases of the junction unmatched. Germline V CDR1 and CDR2: MGHRA, YSYEKL. CDR3 in amino acids: CASSQMDLGLATREQYF. The CDR3 bases that were read are TGCGCCAGCAGCCAGATGGACTTGGGACTAGCCACCCGCGAG.

Concerning this clone: The read gets to within 3 residues of the CDR3 end, and the germline J gene fills in the rest. The chain couples TRBV29-1 to TRBJ2-3; 10 bases agree with TRBD1. The germline V gene has CDR1 SQVTM and CDR2 ANQGSEA. The CDR3 consists of 11 residues. The part of the CDR3 DNA that was read is TGCAGCGTGCGGGACAGGGGATCG. Its protein is CSVRDRGS. The full CDR3 protein is CSVRDRGSQYF.

CDR3 residues: CASNLPGQRNTEAFF. The CDR3 DNA, read in part, is TGTGCCAGCAATCTACCGGGACAGAGGAACACTGAA. V gene TRBV6-2 or TRBV6-3 combines with J gene TRBJ1-1, with 7 bases matching TRBD1. The read is 3 residues too short to cover the CDR3 end, so that end is filled in from the germline J gene. Germline V gives CDR1 MNHEY, CDR2 SVGEGT. J gave up 1 base and V 7 bases, and 9 bases lay outside the gene matches. CDR3 size: 15 residues.

In regard to this clone: The CDR3 end lies 3 residues beyond the end of the read and is filled in from the germline J gene. The chain recombines TRBV7-9 with TRBJ2-2; D call uncertain. The CDR3 extends over 13 amino acids. Germline lookup yields CDR1 SEHNR and CDR2 FQNEAQ (reference sequence). The part of the CDR3 DNA that was read is TGTGCCAGCACTGATTTAACTAATGAAAAG. It encodes CASTDLTNEK. From start to end, the CDR3 is CASTDLTNEKLFF.

Worth noting for this clone: The CDR3 end is not reached by the read, which stops 3 residues before it; the germline J gene fills it in. The chain is built from TRBV9 and TRBJ2-7; maybe TRBD1 (5 bases). CDR1 SGDLS and CDR2 YYNGEE come from the germline V gene. Trimming stripped 0 bases from V and 3 bases from J, with 22 bases between. The CDR3 is 18 amino acids. The sequenced part of the CDR3 DNA is TGTGCCAGCAGCGTAGCCCTAGATAGGACATCGAGCTTCTACGAG. It is translated as CASSVALDRTSSFYE. The full CDR3 protein reads CASSVALDRTSSFYEQYF.

A remark on this clone: The sequence runs out 3 residues before the end of the CDR3; the remainder is reconstructed from the germline J gene. The gene calls are TRBV5-1 and TRBJ2-2; 10 nucleotides align to TRBD2. V trimming: 2 bases; J trimming: 3 bases; junction bases outside the gene matches: 1. CDR1 and CDR2 from the germline V gene are SGHRS and YFSETQ. The CDR3 spans 15 residues. CDR3 bases read: TGCGCCAGCAGCTTCCTAGCGGGGGACACCGGGGAG. This sequence encodes CASSFLAGDTGE. The CDR3 as a whole reads CASSFLAGDTGELFF.

A note on this clone: The CDR3 end falls 3 residues outside the read, so it is completed with the germline J gene. The gene calls are TRBV5-1 and TRBJ1-2; TRBD1 aligns across 12 bases. J was trimmed by 7 bases and V by 4 bases; bases with no gene match: 8. Germline V CDR1 and CDR2: SGHRS, YFSETQ. This CDR3 contains 15 residues. The sequenced CDR3 bases are TGCGCCAGCAGCATCCGGGACAGGGGGCCGAGTGGC. Amino acid sequence: CASSIRDRGPSG. In full, the CDR3 reads CASSIRDRGPSGYTF.

Note on this clone: The observed sequence ends 3 residues before the CDR3 terminus, with the missing tail filled in from the germline J gene. The rearrangement joins TRBV7-6 to TRBJ1-4, with D unclear. The CDR3 sequence is 13 residues long. Germline-derived CDR1 and CDR2 are SGHVS and FNYEAQ. V lost 5 bases to trimming and J lost 7 bases, with 11 bases between them. The CDR3 sequence: CASSGGSGEKLFF. Incomplete CDR3 DNA: TGTGCCAGCAGCGGTGGCAGCGGTGAAAAA.

Remarks on this clone: The CDR3 end falls 3 residues outside the read, so it is completed with the germline J gene. This rearrangement joins TRBV2 to TRBJ1-6; D remains ambiguous. The CDR3 is 15 amino acids. CDR1 SNHLY and CDR2 FYNNEI come from the germline V gene. The V gene lost 6 bases and the J gene lost 9 bases, with 18 bases spanning the gap. The sequenced CDR3 bases are TGTGCCAGCAGCGGTTCGACCCGGGTTGGTTCACCC. Amino acid sequence: CASSGSTRVGSP. The whole CDR3 protein is CASSGSTRVGSPLHF.

Judged by frequency, this clone is medium-sized. The sequenced fragment ends 3 residues before the CDR3 boundary, so the rest is inferred from the germline J gene. V and J are TRBV14 and TRBJ2-5; a weak D match, TRBD2 (6 bases). V dropped 2 bases and J dropped 2 bases, with 24 bases sitting between them. This CDR3 is built from 19 residues. In germline, CDR1 is SGHDN, CDR2 FVKESK. CDR3 region: CASSQRGIGGCGLQETQYF. The covered CDR3 bases are TGTGCCAGCAGCCAAAGAGGTATCGGGGGTTGTGGGCTTCAAGAGACC. Together with reference TRBV14 and TRBJ2-5, the CDR3 gives the full variable domain: EAGVTQFPSHSVIEKGQTVTLRCDPISGHDNLYWYRRVMGKEIKFLLHFVKESKQDESGMPNNRFLAERTGGTYSTLKVQPAELEDSGVYFCASSQRGIGGCGLQETQYFGPGTRLLVL.